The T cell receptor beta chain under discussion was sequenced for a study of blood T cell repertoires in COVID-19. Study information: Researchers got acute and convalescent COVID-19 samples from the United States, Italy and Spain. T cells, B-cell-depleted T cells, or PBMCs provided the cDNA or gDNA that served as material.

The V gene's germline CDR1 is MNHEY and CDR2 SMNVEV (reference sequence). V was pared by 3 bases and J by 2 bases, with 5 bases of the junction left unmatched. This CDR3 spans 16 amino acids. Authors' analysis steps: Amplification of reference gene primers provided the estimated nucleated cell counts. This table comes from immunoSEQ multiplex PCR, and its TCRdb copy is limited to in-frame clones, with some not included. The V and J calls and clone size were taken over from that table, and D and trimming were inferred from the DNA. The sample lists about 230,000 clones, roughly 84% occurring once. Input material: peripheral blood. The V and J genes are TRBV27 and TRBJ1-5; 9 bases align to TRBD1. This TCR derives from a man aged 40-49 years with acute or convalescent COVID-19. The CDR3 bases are TGTGCCAGCAGTTTGGCGGGACAGGGCCGCAATCAGCCCCAGCATTTT. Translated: CASSLAGQGRNQPQHF.